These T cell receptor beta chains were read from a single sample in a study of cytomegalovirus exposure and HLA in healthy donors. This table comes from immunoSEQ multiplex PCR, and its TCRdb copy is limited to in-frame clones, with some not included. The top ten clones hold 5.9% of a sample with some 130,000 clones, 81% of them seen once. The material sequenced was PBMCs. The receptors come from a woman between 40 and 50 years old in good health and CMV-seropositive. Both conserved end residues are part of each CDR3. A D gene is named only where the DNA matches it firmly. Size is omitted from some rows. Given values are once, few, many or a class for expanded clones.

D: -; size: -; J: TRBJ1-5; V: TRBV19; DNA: TGTGCCAGTAGTCCCATGGGGGGACCGCCCCAGCATTTT; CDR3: CASSPMGGPPQHF
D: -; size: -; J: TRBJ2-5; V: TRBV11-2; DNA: TGTGCCAGCAGCCATCCCGGGGGAGAGACCCAGTACTTC; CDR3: CASSHPGGETQYF
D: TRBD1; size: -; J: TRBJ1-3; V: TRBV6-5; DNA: TGTGCCAGCAGTTCAGACAGGGGTACTGGAAACACCATATATTTT; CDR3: CASSSDRGTGNTIYF
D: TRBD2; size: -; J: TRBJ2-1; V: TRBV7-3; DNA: TGTGCCAGCAGCTCGCCGCTAGCGGCCAATGAGCAGTTCTTC; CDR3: CASSSPLAANEQFF
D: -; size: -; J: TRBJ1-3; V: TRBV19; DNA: TGTGCCAGTAGGATACAGGGACTTCGTTACTCTGGAAACACCATATATTTT; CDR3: CASRIQGLRYSGNTIYF
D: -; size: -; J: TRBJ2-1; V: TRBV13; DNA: TGTGCCAGCACCCCTGGCCGGGACAACTACAATGAGCAGTTCTTC; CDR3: CASTPGRDNYNEQFF
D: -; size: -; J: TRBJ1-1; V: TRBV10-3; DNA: TGTGCCATCAGTCCCATGAACACTGAAGCTTTCTTT; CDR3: CAISPMNTEAFF
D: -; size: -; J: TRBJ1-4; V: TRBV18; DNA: TGTGCCAGCCACGATCCAAGCGAAAAACTGTTTTTT; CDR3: CASHDPSEKLFF
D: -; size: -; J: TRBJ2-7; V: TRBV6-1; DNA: TGTGCCAGCAGTGAAAGGGGATTCCCTTCCTACGAGCAGTACTTC; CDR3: CASSERGFPSYEQYF
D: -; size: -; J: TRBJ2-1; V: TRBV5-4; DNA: TGTGCCAGCAGCCCACCGGAGGGCCGATACAATGAGCAGTTCTTC; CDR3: CASSPPEGRYNEQFF
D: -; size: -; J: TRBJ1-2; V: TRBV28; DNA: TGTGCCAGCAGTAGGTTCCGGGATAATGGCTACACCTTC; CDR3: CASSRFRDNGYTF
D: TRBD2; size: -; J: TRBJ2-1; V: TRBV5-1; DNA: TGCGCCAGCAGCGTCCCTAGCGGGGGGCACAATGAGCAGTTCTTC; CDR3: CASSVPSGGHNEQFF
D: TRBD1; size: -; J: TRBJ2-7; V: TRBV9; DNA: TGTGCCAGCAGCCCATGGGGACAGGGGAGGGCCTACGAGCAGTACTTC; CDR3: CASSPWGQGRAYEQYF
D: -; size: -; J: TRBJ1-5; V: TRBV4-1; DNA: TGCGCCAGCAGCCAAATGCTACAGGGATTTAGCAATCAGCCCCAGCATTTT; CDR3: CASSQMLQGFSNQPQHF
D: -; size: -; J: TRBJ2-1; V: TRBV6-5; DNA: TGTGCCAGCAGTTATAGGAGGGCGAATGAGCAGTTCTTC; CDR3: CASSYRRANEQFF
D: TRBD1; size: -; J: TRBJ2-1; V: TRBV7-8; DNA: TGTGCCAGCAGCCCCCCAGACAGGGTAAACAATGAGCAGTTCTTC; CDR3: CASSPPDRVNNEQFF
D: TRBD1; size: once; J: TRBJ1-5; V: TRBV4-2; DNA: TGTGCCAGCAGCCAAGGACAGGGATGGAATCAGCCCCAGCATTTT; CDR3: CASSQGQGWNQPQHF
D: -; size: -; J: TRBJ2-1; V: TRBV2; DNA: TGTGCCACCCAAGGGACTTCAAGCTCCTACAATGAGCAGTTCTTC; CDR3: CATQGTSSSYNEQFF
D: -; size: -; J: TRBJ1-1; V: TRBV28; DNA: TGTGCCAGCAGCCTACTAGGAATCACTGAAGCTTTCTTT; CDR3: CASSLLGITEAFF
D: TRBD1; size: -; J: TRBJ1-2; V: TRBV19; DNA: TGTGCCAGTAAACGGACAGGGACTCACTATGGCTACACCTTC; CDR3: CASKRTGTHYGYTF
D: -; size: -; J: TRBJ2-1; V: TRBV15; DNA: TGTGCCACCAGCAGAGATCTCGGGAACTACAATGAGCAGTTCTTC; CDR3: CATSRDLGNYNEQFF
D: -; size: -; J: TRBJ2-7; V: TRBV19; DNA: TGTGCCAGTAGTATAGCTCCTCCCTACGAGCAGTACTTC; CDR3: CASSIAPPYEQYF
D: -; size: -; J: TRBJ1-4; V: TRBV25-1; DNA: TGTGCCAGCAGAACCGGGGTTGAAAAACTGTTTTTT; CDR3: CASRTGVEKLFF
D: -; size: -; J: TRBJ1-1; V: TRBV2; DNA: TGTGCCAGCAGTCATGGCCAGTCGAACACTGAAGCTTTCTTT; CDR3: CASSHGQSNTEAFF
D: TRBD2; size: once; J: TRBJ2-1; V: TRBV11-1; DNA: TGTGCCAGCAGCCCCCAAGGCGGGAGCTCCTACAATGAGCAGTTCTTC; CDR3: CASSPQGGSSYNEQFF
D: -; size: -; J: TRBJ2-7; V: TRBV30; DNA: TGTGCCTGGTCAGCGGTAGTGGGCGGGGAGCAGTACTTC; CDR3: CAWSAVVGGEQYF
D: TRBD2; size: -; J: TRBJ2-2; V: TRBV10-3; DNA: TGTGCCATCCTCGCAAGCGGGGGCCCACCAAGTGAGCTGTTTTTT; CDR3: CAILASGGPPSELFF
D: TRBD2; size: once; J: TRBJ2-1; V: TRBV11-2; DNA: TGTGCCAGCAGCCGTCTAGCGGGAGCCTTCTACAATGAGCAGTTCTTC; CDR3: CASSRLAGAFYNEQFF
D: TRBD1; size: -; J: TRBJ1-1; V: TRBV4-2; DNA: TGTGCCAGCAGCCAACTACAGGGGGCCGGCATATTGAACACTGAAGCTTTCTTT; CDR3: CASSQLQGAGILNTEAFF
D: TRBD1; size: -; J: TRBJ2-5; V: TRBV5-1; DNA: TGCGCCAGCAGCTCGACAGGGAATCAAGAGACCCAGTACTTC; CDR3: CASSSTGNQETQYF
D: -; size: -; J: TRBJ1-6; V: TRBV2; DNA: TGTGCCAGCAGTGAAGTCCCATCGGGGGGAAATTCACCCCTCCACTTT; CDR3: CASSEVPSGGNSPLHF
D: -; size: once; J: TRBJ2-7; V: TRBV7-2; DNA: TGTGCCAGCAGCTTGTTATCCAGTACAGGGCCGTTTGGCGAGCAGTACTTC; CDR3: CASSLLSSTGPFGEQYF
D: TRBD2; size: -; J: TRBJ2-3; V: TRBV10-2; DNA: TGCGCCAGCAGTGTAACTAGCGGGGGGGCCGTGGTAGAAGATACGCAGTATTTT; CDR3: CASSVTSGGAVVEDTQYF
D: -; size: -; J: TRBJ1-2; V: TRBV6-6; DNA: TGTGCCAGCAGCCCCGGGGGAGACGGCTACACCTTC; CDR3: CASSPGGDGYTF
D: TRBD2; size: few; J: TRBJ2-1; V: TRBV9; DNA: TGTGCCAGCACGCTAGCGGGGATCGGTGAGCAGTTCTTC; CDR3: CASTLAGIGEQFF
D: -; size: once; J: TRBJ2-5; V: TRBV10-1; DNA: TGCGCCAGCAGCAGGACAGTACAAGAGACCCAGTACTTC; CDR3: CASSRTVQETQYF
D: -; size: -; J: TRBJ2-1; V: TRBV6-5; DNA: TGTGCCAGCAGTTACGGGGCAGGGCCCGATGAGCAGTTCTTC; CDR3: CASSYGAGPDEQFF
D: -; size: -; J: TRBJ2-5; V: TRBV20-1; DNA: TGCAGTGTTCCCTTTCGAGAGACCCAGTACTTC; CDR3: CSVPFRETQYF
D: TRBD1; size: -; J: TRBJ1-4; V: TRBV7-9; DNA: TGTGCCAGCAGCTCCGGGACAGGGGTCCTTAATGAAAAACTGTTTTTT; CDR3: CASSSGTGVLNEKLFF
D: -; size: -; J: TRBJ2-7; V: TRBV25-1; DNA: TGTGCCAGCAGCACGACACAGAGCTCCTACGAGCAGTACTTC; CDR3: CASSTTQSSYEQYF
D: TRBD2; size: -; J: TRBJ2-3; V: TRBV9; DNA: TGTGCCAGCAGCGTGGCGGGGGGCGCAGATACGCAGTATTTT; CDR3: CASSVAGGADTQYF
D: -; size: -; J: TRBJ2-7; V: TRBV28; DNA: TGTGCCAGCCACCGGGGACAAGACTCCTACGAGCAGTACTTC; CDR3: CASHRGQDSYEQYF
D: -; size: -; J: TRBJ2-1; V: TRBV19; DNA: TGTGCCAGTACGTATTCGGGGGACTCCTACAATGAGCAGTTCTTC; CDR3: CASTYSGDSYNEQFF
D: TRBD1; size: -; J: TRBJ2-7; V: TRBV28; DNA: TGTGCCAGCATGGGGGACAGCCTCTTGGGCGAGCAGTACTTC; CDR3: CASMGDSLLGEQYF
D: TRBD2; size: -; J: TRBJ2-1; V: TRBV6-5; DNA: TGTGCCAGCAGTTGGCTAGCGGGAGAAGTTGGAAATGAGCAGTTCTTC; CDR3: CASSWLAGEVGNEQFF
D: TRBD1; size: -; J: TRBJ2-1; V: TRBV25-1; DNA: TGTGCCAGCAAGGGGAGTGGGACAGGGGAAGGTTGGCGGAATGAGCAGTTCTTC; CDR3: CASKGSGTGEGWRNEQFF
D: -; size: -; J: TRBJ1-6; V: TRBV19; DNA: TGTGCCAGTAGTATTGATCGGTTAATATCGTCACCCCTCCACTTT; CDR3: CASSIDRLISSPLHF
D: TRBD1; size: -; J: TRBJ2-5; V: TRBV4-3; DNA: TGCGCCAGCAGCCTTACACAGGGGGCCCAAGAGACCCAGTACTTC; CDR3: CASSLTQGAQETQYF
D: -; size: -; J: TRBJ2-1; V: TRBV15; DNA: TGTGCCACCAGCCAGGAGACTAAGGCGTACAATGAGCAGTTCTTC; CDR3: CATSQETKAYNEQFF
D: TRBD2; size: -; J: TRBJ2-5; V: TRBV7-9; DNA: TGTGCCAGCAGCTTATTGACTAGCGGGGGGGCACAGGAGACCCAGTACTTC; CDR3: CASSLLTSGGAQETQYF
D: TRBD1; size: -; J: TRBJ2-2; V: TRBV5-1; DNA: TGCGCCAGCAGCTTGAGGGACAGGTACACCGGGGAGCTGTTTTTT; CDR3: CASSLRDRYTGELFF